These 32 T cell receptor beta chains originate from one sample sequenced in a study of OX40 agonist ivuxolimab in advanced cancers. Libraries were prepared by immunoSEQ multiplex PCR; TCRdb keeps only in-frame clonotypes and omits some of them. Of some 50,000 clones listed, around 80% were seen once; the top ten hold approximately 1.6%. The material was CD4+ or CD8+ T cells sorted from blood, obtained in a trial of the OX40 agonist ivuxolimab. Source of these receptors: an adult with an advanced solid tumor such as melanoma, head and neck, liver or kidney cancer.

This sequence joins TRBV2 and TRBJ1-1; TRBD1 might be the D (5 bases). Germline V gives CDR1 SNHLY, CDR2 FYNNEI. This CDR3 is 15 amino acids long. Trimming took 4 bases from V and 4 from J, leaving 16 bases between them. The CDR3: CASSVGSAGGTEAFF. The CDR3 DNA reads TGTGCCAGCAGTGTAGGGTCGGCGGGGGGCACTGAAGCTTTCTTT.

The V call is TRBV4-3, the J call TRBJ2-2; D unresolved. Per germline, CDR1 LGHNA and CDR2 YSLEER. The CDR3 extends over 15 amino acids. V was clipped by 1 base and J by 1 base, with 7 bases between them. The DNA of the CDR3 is TGCGCCAGCAGCCAAGTAGGCCTGAACACCGGGGAGCTGTTTTTT. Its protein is CASSQVGLNTGELFF.

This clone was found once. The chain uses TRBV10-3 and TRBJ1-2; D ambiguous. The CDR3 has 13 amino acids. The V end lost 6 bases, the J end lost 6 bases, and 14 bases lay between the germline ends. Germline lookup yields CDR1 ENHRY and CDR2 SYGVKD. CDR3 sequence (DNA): TGTGCCATCAGGTCGGAGACGGCTAATGGCTACACCTTC. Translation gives CAIRSETANGYTF.

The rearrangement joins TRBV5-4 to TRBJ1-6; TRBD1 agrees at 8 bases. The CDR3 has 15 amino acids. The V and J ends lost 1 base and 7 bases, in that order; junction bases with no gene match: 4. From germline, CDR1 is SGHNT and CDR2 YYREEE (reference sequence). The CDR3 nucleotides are TGTGCCAGCAGCTTGCGGACAGGGCCCAATTCACCCCTCCACTTT. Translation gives CASSLRTGPNSPLHF.

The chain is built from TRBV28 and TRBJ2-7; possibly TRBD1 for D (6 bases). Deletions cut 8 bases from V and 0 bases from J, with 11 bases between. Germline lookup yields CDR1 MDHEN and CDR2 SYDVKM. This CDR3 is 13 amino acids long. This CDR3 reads CASSKGVSYEQYF. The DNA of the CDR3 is TGTGCCAGCTCCAAGGGGGTCTCCTACGAGCAGTACTTC.

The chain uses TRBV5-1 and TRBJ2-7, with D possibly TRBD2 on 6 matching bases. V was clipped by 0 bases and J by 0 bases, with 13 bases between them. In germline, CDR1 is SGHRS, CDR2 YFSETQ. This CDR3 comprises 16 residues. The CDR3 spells CASSLGAGSSSYEQYF. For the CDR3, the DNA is TGCGCCAGCAGCTTGGGCGCGGGATCGAGCTCCTACGAGCAGTACTTC.

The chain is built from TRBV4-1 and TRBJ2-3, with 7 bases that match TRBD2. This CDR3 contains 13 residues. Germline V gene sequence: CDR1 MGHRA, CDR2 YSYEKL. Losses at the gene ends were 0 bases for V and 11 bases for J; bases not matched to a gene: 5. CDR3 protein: CASSQDVEREQYF. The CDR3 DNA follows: TGCGCCAGCAGCCAAGATGTCGAGCGGGAGCAGTATTTT.

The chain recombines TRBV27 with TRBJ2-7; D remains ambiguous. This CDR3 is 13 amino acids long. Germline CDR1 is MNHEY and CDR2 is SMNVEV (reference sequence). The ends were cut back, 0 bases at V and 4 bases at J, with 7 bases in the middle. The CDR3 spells CASSLSRGYEQYF. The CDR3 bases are TGTGCCAGCAGTTTATCACGAGGATACGAGCAGTACTTC.

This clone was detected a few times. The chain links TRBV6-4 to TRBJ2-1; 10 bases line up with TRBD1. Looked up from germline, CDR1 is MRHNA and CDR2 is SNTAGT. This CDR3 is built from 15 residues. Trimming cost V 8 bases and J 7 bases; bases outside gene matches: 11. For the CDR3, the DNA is TGTGCCAGCCCTGAAGGAGACAGGGGGCGGAATGAGCAGTTCTTC. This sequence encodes CASPEGDRGRNEQFF.

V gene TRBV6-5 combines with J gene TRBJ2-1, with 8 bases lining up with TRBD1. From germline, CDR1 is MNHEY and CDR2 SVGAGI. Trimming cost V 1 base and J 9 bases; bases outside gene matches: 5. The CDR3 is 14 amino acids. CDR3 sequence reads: CASSYWTGNGEQFF. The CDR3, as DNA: TGTGCCAGCAGTTACTGGACAGGGAACGGTGAGCAGTTCTTC.

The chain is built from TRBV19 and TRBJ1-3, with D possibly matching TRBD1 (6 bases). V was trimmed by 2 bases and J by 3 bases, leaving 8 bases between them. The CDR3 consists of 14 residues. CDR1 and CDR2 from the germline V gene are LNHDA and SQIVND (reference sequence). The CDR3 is CASSIWTDGNTIYF. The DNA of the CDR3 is TGTGCCAGTAGTATATGGACAGATGGAAACACCATATATTTT.

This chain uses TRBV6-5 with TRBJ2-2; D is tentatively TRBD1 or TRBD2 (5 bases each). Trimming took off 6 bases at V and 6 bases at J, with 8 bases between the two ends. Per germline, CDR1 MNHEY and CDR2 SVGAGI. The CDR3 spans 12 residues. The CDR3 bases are TGTGCCAGCAGGAGGGGCCCCGGGGAGCTGTTTTTT. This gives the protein CASRRGPGELFF.

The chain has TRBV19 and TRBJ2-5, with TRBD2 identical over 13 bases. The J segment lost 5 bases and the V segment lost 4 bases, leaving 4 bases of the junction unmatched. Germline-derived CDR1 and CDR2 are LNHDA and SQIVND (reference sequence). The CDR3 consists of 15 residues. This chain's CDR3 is CASSTWTSGSETQYF. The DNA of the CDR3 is TGTGCCAGTAGTACTTGGACTAGCGGGAGTGAGACCCAGTACTTC.

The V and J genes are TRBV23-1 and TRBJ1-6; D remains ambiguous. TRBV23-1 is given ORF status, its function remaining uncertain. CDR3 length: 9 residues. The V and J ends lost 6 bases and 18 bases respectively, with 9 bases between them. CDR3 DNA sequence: TGCGCCAGCAGCCCACACGGCCACTTT. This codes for CASSPHGHF.

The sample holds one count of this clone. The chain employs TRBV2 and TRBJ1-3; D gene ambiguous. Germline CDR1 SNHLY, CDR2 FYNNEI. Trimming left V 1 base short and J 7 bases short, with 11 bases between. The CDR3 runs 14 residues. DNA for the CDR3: TGTGCCAGCAGTGAAGGAGGGCTCGGGAACACCATATATTTT. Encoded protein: CASSEGGLGNTIYF.

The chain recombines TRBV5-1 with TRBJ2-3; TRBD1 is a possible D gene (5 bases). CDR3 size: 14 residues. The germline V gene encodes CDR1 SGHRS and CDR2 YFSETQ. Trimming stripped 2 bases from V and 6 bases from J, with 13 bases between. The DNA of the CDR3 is TGCGCCAGCAGCTTTCAGGGTCACATGGATACGCAGTATTTT. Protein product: CASSFQGHMDTQYF.

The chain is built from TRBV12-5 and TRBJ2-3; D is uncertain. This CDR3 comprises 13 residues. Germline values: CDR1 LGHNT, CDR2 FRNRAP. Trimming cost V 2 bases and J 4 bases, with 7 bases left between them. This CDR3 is CASGLPTSDTQYF. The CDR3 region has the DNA TGTGCTAGTGGTTTGCCCACATCAGATACGCAGTATTTT.

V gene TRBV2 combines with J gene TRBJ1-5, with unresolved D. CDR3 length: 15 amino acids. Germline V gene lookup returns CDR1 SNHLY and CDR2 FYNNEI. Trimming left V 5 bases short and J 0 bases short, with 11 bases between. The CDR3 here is CASSRTDYSNQPQHF. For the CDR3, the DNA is TGTGCCAGCAGTCGGACGGATTATAGCAATCAGCCCCAGCATTTT.

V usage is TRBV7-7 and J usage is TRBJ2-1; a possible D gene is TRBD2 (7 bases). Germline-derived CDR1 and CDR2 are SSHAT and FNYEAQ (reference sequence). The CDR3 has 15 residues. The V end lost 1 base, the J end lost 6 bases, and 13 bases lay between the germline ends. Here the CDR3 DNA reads TGTGCCAGCAGCTTAGGACTAGGGGGGGTCAATGAGCAGTTCTTC. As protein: CASSLGLGGVNEQFF. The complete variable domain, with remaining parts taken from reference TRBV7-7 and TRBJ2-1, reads GAGVSQSPRYKVTKRGQDVTLRCDPISSHATLYWYQQALGQGPEFLTYFNYEAQPDKSGLPSDRFSAERPEGSISTLTIQRTEQRDSAMYRCASSLGLGGVNEQFFGPGTRLTVL.

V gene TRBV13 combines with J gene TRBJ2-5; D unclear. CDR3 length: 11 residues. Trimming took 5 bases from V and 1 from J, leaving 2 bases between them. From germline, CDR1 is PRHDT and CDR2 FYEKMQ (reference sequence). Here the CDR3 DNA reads TGTGCCAGCAGCCTCCAAGAGACCCAGTACTTC. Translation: CASSLQETQYF.

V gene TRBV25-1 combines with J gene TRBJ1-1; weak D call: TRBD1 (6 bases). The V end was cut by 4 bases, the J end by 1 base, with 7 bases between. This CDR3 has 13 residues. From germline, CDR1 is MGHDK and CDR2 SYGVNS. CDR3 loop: CASSGDTNTEAFF. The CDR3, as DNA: TGTGCCAGCAGTGGGGACACGAACACTGAAGCTTTCTTT.

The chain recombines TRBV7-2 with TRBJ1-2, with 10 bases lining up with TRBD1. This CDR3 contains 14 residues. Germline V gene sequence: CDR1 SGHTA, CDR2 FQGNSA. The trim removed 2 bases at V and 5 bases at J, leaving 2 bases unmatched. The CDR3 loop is CASSLRTGGYGYTF. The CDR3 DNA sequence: TGTGCCAGCAGCTTAAGGACAGGGGGATATGGCTACACCTTC.

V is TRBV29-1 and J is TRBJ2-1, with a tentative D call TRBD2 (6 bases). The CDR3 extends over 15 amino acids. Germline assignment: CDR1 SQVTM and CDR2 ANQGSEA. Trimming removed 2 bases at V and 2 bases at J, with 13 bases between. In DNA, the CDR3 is TGCAGCGTTGAACGGTTTGCGGGGCCCTACAATGAGCAGTTCTTC. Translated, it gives CSVERFAGPYNEQFF.

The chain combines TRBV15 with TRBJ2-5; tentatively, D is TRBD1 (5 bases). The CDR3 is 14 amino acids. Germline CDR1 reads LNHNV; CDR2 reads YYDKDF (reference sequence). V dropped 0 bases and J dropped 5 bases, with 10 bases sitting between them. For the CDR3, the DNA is TGTGCCACCAGCAGAGATTTCAAGGGGGAGACCCAGTACTTC. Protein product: CATSRDFKGETQYF.

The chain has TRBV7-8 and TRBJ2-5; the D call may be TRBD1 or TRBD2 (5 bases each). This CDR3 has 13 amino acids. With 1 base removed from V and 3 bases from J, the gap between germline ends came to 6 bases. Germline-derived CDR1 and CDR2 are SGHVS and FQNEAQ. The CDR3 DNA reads TGTGCCAGCAGCTTAGGAGGGGAAGAGACCCAGTACTTC. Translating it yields CASSLGGEETQYF.

The CDR3 nucleotides are TGTGCCAGCAGCTCGAGTACGAGCTCCTACAATGAGCAGTTCTTC. Amino acid sequence: CASSSSTSSYNEQFF. This chain joins TRBV11-3 and TRBJ2-1; unclear D gene. The CDR3 covers 15 residues. Deletions cut 4 bases from V and 0 bases from J, with 10 bases between. From germline, CDR1 is SGHNT and CDR2 YENEEA.

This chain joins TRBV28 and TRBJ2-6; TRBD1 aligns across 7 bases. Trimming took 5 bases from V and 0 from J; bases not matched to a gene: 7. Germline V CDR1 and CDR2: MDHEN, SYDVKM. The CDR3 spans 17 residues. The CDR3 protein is CASSPLGTVSGANVLTF. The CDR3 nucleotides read TGTGCCAGCAGTCCCCTGGGGACAGTCTCTGGGGCCAACGTCCTGACTTTC.

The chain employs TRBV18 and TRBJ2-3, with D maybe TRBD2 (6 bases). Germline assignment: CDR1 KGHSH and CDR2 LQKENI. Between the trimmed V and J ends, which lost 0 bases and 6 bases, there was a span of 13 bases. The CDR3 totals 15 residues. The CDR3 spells CASSPPEEGGDTQYF. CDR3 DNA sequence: TGTGCCAGCTCACCACCGGAGGAGGGAGGCGATACGCAGTATTTT.

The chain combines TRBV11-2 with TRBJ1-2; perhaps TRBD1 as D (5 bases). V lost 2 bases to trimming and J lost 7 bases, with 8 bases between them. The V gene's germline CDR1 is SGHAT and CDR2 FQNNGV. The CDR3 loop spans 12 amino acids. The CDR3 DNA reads TGTGCCAGCAGCTTAAGTGGGGCTGGCTACACCTTC. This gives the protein CASSLSGAGYTF.

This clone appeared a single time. The CDR3 DNA sequence: TGCGCCAGCAGCTTGGCAGGGGGCAACAGCCGAGAGACCCAGTACTTC. It translates to CASSLAGGNSRETQYF. This sequence joins TRBV5-1 and TRBJ2-5; 8 bases agree with TRBD1. The V gene's germline CDR1 is SGHRS and CDR2 YFSETQ. Trimming at V came to 0 bases and at J to 4 bases, leaving 8 bases not matched to a gene. The CDR3 totals 16 residues.

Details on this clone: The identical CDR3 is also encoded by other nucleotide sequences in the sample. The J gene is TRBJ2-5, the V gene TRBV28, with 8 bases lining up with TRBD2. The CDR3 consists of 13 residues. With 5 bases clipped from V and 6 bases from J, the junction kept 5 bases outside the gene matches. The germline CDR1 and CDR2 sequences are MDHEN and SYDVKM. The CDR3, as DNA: TGTGCCAGCAGTATCGGGGGGGAGAAGACCCAGTACTTC. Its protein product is CASSIGGEKTQYF. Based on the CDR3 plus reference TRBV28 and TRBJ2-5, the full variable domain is DVKVTQSSRYLVKRTGEKVFLECVQDMDHENMFWYRQDPGLGLRLIYFSYDVKMKEKGDIPEGYSVSREKKERFSLILESASTNQTSMYLCASSIGGEKTQYFGPGTRLLVL.

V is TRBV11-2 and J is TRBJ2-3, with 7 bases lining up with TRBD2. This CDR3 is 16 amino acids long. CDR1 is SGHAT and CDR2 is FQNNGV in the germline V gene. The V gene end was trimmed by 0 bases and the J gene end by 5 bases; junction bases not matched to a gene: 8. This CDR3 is CASSLDRLAVIDTQYF. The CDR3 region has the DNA TGTGCCAGCAGCTTAGATCGTCTAGCGGTGATAGATACGCAGTATTTT.